The 22 T cell receptor beta chains below all came from one sample that was sequenced in a study of blood T cell repertoires in COVID-19. Sequenced by immunoSEQ multiplex PCR; TCRdb stores in-frame clones only, minus some. The sample comprises approximately 180,000 clones, 80% to 90% of which are singletons, and under 3% rests with the top ten. Sequencing used PBMCs or T cells enriched from blood (not recorded which). The receptor source for this set is a woman between 40 and 55 years old with acute COVID-19.

This chain links TRBV19 with TRBJ2-1, with D possibly TRBD1 on 6 matching bases. Germline V gene data show CDR1 as LNHDA and CDR2 as SQIVND (reference sequence). The CDR3 covers 15 residues. The germline V and J ends were trimmed by 7 bases and 0 bases, with 13 bases remaining between them. CDR3 residues: CASTNGQTSYNEQFF. The CDR3 DNA sequence: TGTGCCAGTACCAACGGACAGACCTCCTACAATGAGCAGTTCTTC.

The chain couples TRBV5-1 to TRBJ2-1, with 11 bases matching TRBD2. Germline V lookup: CDR1 SGHRS, CDR2 YFSETQ. This CDR3 is 17 amino acids long. The trim removed 0 bases at V and 0 bases at J, leaving 2 bases unmatched. The CDR3 sequence is CASSLVLAGGSYNEQFF. The CDR3 DNA reads TGCGCCAGCAGCTTGGTCCTAGCGGGGGGCTCCTACAATGAGCAGTTCTTC.

The V and J genes are TRBV24-1 and TRBJ2-3; no reliable D call. The CDR3 contains 13 residues. Germline V gene lookup returns CDR1 KGHDR and CDR2 SFDVKD. Trimming stripped 5 bases from V and 6 bases from J, with 11 bases between. CDR3 DNA sequence: TGTGCCACCAGTGGGGCGCCACCGGATACGCAGTATTTT. It yields the protein CATSGAPPDTQYF.

The rearrangement uses TRBV5-4 and TRBJ2-1, with 10 bases that match TRBD2. CDR3 size: 17 residues. V gave up 0 bases and J gave up 0 bases; unmatched junction bases: 3. Germline assignment: CDR1 SGHNT and CDR2 YYREEE (reference sequence). The CDR3 DNA sequence: TGTGCCAGCAGCTTGGAACTAGCGGGAACCTCCTACAATGAGCAGTTCTTC. Protein product: CASSLELAGTSYNEQFF.

The chain combines TRBV5-4 with TRBJ2-1, with 10 nucleotides matching TRBD2. The V gene end was trimmed by 4 bases and the J gene end by 5 bases; junction bases not matched to a gene: 6. The CDR3 runs 15 residues. Per germline, CDR1 SGHNT and CDR2 YYREEE (reference sequence). CDR3 protein: CASSRTSGIDNEQFF. For the CDR3, the DNA is TGTGCCAGCAGCCGTACTAGCGGGATCGACAATGAGCAGTTCTTC.

The gene calls are TRBV14 and TRBJ2-2, with D unresolved. The CDR3 has 15 amino acids. V was trimmed by 2 bases and J by 0 bases, leaving 7 bases between them. Germline V gives CDR1 SGHDN, CDR2 FVKESK. CDR3 region: CASSQSSTNTGELFF. The DNA for the CDR3 is TGTGCCAGCAGCCAATCATCCACGAACACCGGGGAGCTGTTTTTT.

This chain links TRBV13 with TRBJ2-7; TRBD1 aligns across 7 bases. J lost 2 bases, V lost 4 bases, and 5 bases had no gene match. CDR1 PRHDT and CDR2 FYEKMQ come from the germline V gene (reference sequence). The CDR3 is 14 amino acids. Here the CDR3 DNA reads TGTGCCAGCAGCTACGGACAGGTGACCTACGAGCAGTACTTC. Encoded protein: CASSYGQVTYEQYF.

The chain is built from TRBV6-6 and TRBJ2-7; 7 nucleotides match TRBD1. CDR3 size: 14 residues. Germline V gene data show CDR1 as MNHNY and CDR2 as SVGAGI (reference sequence). V was pared by 4 bases and J by 3 bases, with 6 bases of the junction left unmatched. The CDR3 loop is CASSSGTAIYEQYF. CDR3 coding DNA: TGTGCCAGCAGTTCAGGGACAGCTATCTACGAGCAGTACTTC.

The V gene is TRBV27, the J gene TRBJ1-1; maybe TRBD1 (5 bases). The ends were cut back, 4 bases at V and 0 bases at J, with 15 bases in the middle. This CDR3 is 16 amino acids long. Germline CDR1 is MNHEY and CDR2 is SMNVEV (reference sequence). In DNA form, the CDR3 reads TGTGCCAGCAGTTCACTTGGGACTTTTTTGAACACTGAAGCTTTCTTT. This translates into CASSSLGTFLNTEAFF.

V gene TRBV18 combines with J gene TRBJ2-3; TRBD2 might be the D (5 bases). The V end lost 5 bases, the J end lost 0 bases, and 9 bases lay between the germline ends. CDR3 length: 14 residues. Germline CDR1 is KGHSH and CDR2 is LQKENI. CDR3 amino acids: CASSSSLSTDTQYF. The CDR3 DNA reads TGTGCCAGCTCATCTAGCCTCAGCACAGATACGCAGTATTTT.

The chain joins TRBV6-1 to TRBJ2-2, with 8 bases identical to TRBD1. The ends lost 2 bases at V and 6 bases at J; junction bases unmatched: 5. Germline values: CDR1 MNHNS, CDR2 SASEGT. This CDR3 spans 15 amino acids. CDR3 residues: CASSEQTGVAGELFF. In DNA form, the CDR3 reads TGTGCCAGCAGTGAACAGACAGGGGTTGCCGGGGAGCTGTTTTTT.

The chain has TRBV19 and TRBJ1-5; D remains ambiguous. The ends were cut back, 1 base at V and 6 bases at J, with 16 bases in the middle. The CDR3 covers 16 residues. The germline V gene encodes CDR1 LNHDA and CDR2 SQIVND (reference sequence). The CDR3 DNA sequence: TGTGCCAGTAGTATAGTGTACCGGGCTGGGAGTCAGCCCCAGCATTTT. Residues: CASSIVYRAGSQPQHF.

In DNA, the CDR3 is TGCGCCAGCAGCCAAGAAGTTACGGGGGAATACGAGCAGTACTTC. Translating gives CASSQEVTGEYEQYF. The rearrangement links TRBV4-3 to TRBJ2-7; possibly TRBD2 for D (6 bases). Per germline, CDR1 LGHNA and CDR2 YSLEER. CDR3 length: 15 amino acids. V was pared by 0 bases and J by 4 bases, with 13 bases between.

The chain recombines TRBV28 with TRBJ1-6, with no clear D. Looked up from germline, CDR1 is MDHEN and CDR2 is SYDVKM. V was clipped by 7 bases and J by 0 bases, with 13 bases between them. The CDR3 consists of 16 residues. The CDR3 DNA reads as TGTGCCAGCAAGGTGGAGGCAGCCTCCTATAATTCACCCCTCCACTTT. Protein product: CASKVEAASYNSPLHF.

V usage is TRBV15 and J usage is TRBJ1-6; no clear D. From germline, CDR1 is LNHNV and CDR2 YYDKDF (reference sequence). V was clipped by 6 bases and J by 3 bases, with 12 bases between them. The CDR3 consists of 15 residues. The CDR3 DNA follows: TGTGCCACCAGTCTTGATGGCAGCTATAATTCACCCCTCCACTTT. Encoded protein: CATSLDGSYNSPLHF. Combining the CDR3 with reference TRBV15 and TRBJ1-6 gives the whole variable domain DAMVIQNPRYQVTQFGKPVTLSCSQTLNHNVMYWYQQKSSQAPKLLFHYYDKDFNNEADTPDNFQSRRPNTSFCFLDIRSPGLGDTAMYLCATSLDGSYNSPLHFGNGTRLTVT.

The chain couples TRBV29-1 to TRBJ1-2; 9 nucleotides agree with TRBD1. V shed 2 bases and J 1 base; nucleotides not matched to a gene: 5. Germline assignment: CDR1 SQVTM and CDR2 ANQGSEA. This CDR3 comprises 15 residues. The CDR3 loop is CSVEWTGVDNYGYTF. CDR3 DNA: TGCAGCGTTGAATGGACAGGGGTGGATAACTATGGCTACACCTTC.

The rearrangement joins TRBV5-1 to TRBJ1-2, with D perhaps TRBD1 (6 bases). V was cut by 2 bases and J by 8 bases, with 13 bases left in between. CDR3 length: 13 residues. The germline gives CDR1 SGHRS, CDR2 YFSETQ. The CDR3 reads CASSFKGGNGYTF. CDR3 coding DNA: TGCGCCAGCAGCTTTAAGGGGGGGAACGGCTACACCTTC.

This clone was seen just once. The rearrangement joins TRBV15 to TRBJ2-7, with TRBD1 identical over 7 bases. CDR3 length: 17 residues. Germline CDR1 reads LNHNV; CDR2 reads YYDKDF (reference sequence). V was pared by 2 bases and J by 2 bases, with 12 bases of the junction left unmatched. The CDR3 is CATSRSRNRGETYEQYF. The CDR3 DNA is TGTGCCACCAGCAGATCCCGGAACAGGGGCGAAACCTACGAGCAGTACTTC.

The chain has TRBV18 and TRBJ1-1; D is undetermined. Germline loops: CDR1 KGHSH, CDR2 LQKENI. The CDR3 covers 14 residues. V lost 6 bases and J 4 bases, leaving 15 bases between the germline ends. The CDR3 region has the DNA TGTGCCAGCTCGGTCGCGGGGTTAGGCACTGAAGCTTTCTTT. This sequence encodes CASSVAGLGTEAFF. Using reference TRBV18 and TRBJ1-1 for the parts outside the CDR3, the full variable domain is NAGVMQNPRHLVRRRGQEARLRCSPMKGHSHVYWYRQLPEEGLKFMVYLQKENIIDESGMPKERFSAEFPKEGPSILRIQQVVRGDSAAYFCASSVAGLGTEAFFGQGTRLTVV.

The gene calls are TRBV29-1 and TRBJ1-1, with 9 bases lining up with TRBD1. This CDR3 has 14 residues. Germline values: CDR1 SQVTM, CDR2 ANQGSEA. Unmatched junction bases numbered 2, after V lost 3 bases and J lost 0 bases. This chain's CDR3 is CSVDRTGVNTEAFF. CDR3 nucleotide sequence: TGCAGCGTTGATCGGACAGGGGTGAACACTGAAGCTTTCTTT.

This clone was observed once. The chain has TRBV9 and TRBJ1-6; tentatively, D is TRBD1 (5 bases). Germline lookup yields CDR1 SGDLS and CDR2 YYNGEE. The CDR3 covers 14 residues. With 0 bases removed from V and 10 bases from J, the gap between germline ends came to 11 bases. The CDR3 here is CASSVGRVGSPLHF. CDR3 nucleotides: TGTGCCAGCAGCGTAGGCAGGGTAGGATCACCCCTCCACTTT.

The chain carries TRBV5-3 and TRBJ1-5; no reliable D call. TRBV5-3 is noted as an ORF with a role that remains uncertain. CDR3 length: 13 amino acids. Between the trimmed V and J ends, which lost 10 bases and 2 bases, there was a span of 13 bases. The CDR3 loop reads CARRREGNQPQHF. The CDR3 region has the DNA TGTGCCCGCAGGAGGGAAGGCAATCAGCCCCAGCATTTT.